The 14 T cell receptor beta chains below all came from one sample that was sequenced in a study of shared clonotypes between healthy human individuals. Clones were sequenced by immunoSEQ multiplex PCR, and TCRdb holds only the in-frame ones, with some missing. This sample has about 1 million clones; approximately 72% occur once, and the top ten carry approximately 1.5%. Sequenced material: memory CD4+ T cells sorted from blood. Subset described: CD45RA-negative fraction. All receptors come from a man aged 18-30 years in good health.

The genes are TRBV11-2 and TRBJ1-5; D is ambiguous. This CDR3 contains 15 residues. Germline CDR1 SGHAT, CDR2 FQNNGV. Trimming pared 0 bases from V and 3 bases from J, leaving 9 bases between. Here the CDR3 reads CASSLDGQLNQPQHF. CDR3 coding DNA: TGTGCCAGCAGCTTAGATGGGCAGCTCAATCAGCCCCAGCATTTT.

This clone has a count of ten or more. The CDR3 protein is CASFTRGAGYEQYF. The CDR3, as DNA: TGTGCCAGCTTCACCAGGGGCGCTGGATACGAGCAGTACTTC. The chain links TRBV6-1 to TRBJ2-7; perhaps TRBD1 as D (6 bases). This CDR3 comprises 14 residues. Germline CDR1 reads MNHNS; CDR2 reads SASEGT. Deletions cut 8 bases from V and 4 bases from J, with 18 bases between.

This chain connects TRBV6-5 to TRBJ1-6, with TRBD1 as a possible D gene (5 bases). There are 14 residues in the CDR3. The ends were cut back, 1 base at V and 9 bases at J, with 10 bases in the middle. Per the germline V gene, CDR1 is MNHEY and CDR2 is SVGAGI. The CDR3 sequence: CASSYLQGGSPLHF. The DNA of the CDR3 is TGTGCCAGCAGTTACTTGCAGGGCGGTTCACCCCTCCACTTT.

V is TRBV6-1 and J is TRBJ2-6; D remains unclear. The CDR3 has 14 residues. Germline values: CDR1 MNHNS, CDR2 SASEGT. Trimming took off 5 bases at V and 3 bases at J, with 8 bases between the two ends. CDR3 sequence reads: CASSRDLGANVLTF. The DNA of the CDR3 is TGTGCCAGCAGTAGAGATCTTGGGGCCAACGTCCTGACTTTC.

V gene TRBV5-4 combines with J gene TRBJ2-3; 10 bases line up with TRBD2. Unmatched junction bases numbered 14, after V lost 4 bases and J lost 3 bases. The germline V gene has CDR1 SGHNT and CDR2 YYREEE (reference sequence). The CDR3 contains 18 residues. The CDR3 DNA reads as TGTGCCAGCAGCCCACCAAGGGTAGCGGGGGGCGGGACAGATACGCAGTATTTT. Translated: CASSPPRVAGGGTDTQYF. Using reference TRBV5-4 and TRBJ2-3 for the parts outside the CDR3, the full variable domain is ETGVTQSPTHLIKTRGQQVTLRCSSQSGHNTVSWYQQALGQGPQFIFQYYREEENGRGNFPPRFSGLQFPNYSSELNVNALELDDSALYLCASSPPRVAGGGTDTQYFGPGTRLTVL.

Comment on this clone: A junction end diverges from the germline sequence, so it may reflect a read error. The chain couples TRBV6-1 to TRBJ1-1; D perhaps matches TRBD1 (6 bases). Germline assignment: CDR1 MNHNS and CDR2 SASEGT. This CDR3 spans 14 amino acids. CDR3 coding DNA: TGTGCAAGCAGGTCAGGGGCCATGAACACTGAAGCTTTCTTT. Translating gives CASRSGAMNTEAFF.

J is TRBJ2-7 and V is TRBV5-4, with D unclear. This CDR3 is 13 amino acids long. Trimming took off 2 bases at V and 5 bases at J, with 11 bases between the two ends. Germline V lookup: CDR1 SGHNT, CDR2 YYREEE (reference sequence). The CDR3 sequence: CASSFPGYHEQYF. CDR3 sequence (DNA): TGTGCCAGCAGCTTCCCAGGTTACCACGAGCAGTACTTC.

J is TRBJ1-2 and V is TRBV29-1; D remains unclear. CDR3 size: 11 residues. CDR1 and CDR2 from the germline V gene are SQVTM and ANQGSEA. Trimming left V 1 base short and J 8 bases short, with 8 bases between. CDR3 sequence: CSVEGLIGYTF. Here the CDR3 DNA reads TGCAGCGTTGAAGGTCTTATCGGCTACACCTTC.

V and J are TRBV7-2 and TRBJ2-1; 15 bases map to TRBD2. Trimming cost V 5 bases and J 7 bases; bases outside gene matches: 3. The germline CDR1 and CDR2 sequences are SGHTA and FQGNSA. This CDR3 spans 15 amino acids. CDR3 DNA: TGTGCCAGCAGCCCCGGACTAGCGGGAGGGAATGAGCAGTTCTTC. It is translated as CASSPGLAGGNEQFF.

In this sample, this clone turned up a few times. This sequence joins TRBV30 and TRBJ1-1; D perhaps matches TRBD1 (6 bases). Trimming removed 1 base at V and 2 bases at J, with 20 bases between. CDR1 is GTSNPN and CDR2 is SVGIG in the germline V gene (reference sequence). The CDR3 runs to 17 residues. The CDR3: CAWSGGFRGRRNTEAFF. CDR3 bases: TGTGCCTGGAGTGGAGGGTTTCGGGGGCGGCGTAACACTGAAGCTTTCTTT.

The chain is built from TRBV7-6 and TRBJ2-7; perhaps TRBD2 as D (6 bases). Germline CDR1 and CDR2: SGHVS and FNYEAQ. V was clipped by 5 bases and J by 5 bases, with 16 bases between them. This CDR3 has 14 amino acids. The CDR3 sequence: CASSINQGTDEQYF. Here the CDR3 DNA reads TGTGCCAGCAGCATAAACCAAGGGACTGACGAGCAGTACTTC.

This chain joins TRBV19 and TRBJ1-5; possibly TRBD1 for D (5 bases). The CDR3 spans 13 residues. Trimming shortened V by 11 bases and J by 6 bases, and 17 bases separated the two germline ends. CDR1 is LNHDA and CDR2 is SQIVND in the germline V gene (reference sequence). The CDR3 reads CAASGMGTQPQHF. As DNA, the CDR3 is TGTGCCGCCTCGGGCATGGGGACTCAGCCCCAGCATTTT.

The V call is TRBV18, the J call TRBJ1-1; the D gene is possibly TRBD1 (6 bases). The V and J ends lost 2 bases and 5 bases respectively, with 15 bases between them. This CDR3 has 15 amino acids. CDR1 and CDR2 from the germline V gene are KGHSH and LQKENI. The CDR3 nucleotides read TGTGCCAGCTCACCATCACAGGGACGAGGGACTGAAGCTTTCTTT. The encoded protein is CASSPSQGRGTEAFF.

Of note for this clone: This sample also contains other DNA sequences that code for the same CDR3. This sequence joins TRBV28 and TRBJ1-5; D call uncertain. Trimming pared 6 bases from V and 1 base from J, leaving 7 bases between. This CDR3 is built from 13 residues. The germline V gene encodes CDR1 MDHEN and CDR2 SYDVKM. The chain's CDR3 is CASRGGSNQPQHF. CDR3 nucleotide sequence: TGTGCCAGCAGGGGAGGGAGCAATCAGCCCCAGCATTTT. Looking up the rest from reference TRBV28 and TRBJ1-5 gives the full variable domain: DVKVTQSSRYLVKRTGEKVFLECVQDMDHENMFWYRQDPGLGLRLIYFSYDVKMKEKGDIPEGYSVSREKKERFSLILESASTNQTSMYLCASRGGSNQPQHFGDGTRLSIL.